Following are 26 T cell receptor beta chains from one sample sequenced in a study of blood T cell repertoires in COVID-19. Produced via immunoSEQ multiplex PCR; TCRdb's table is partial and in-frame only. The sample lists around 74,000 clones, about 88% seen once, with more than 15% in the top ten. Sequencing was performed on peripheral blood. The receptor source for this set is a woman older than 75 with active or convalescent COVID-19.

The CDR3 coding sequence is TGTGCCGGGAGGAAGGATCGGGGAACCGGGGAGCTGTTTTTT. Translation gives CAGRKDRGTGELFF. This sequence joins TRBV6-5 and TRBJ2-2; possible D gene TRBD2, 6 bases. Trimming removed 11 bases at V and 5 bases at J, with 18 bases between. Germline V gene sequence: CDR1 MNHEY, CDR2 SVGAGI. This CDR3 is 14 amino acids long.

V is TRBV29-1 and J is TRBJ1-2, with TRBD1 matching 9 bases. The germline CDR1 and CDR2 sequences are SQVTM and ANQGSEA. The CDR3 length is 13 residues. With V trimmed by 0 bases and J by 6 bases, 2 bases remained unmatched. The CDR3 coding sequence is TGCAGCGTTGAAGAGGACAGGGGCCATGGCTACACCTTC. As protein: CSVEEDRGHGYTF.

This clone showed up just once. This CDR3 is also generated by other DNA sequences in the sample. The chain uses TRBV28 and TRBJ1-2, with no clear D. The CDR3 loop spans 12 amino acids. CDR1 MDHEN and CDR2 SYDVKM come from the germline V gene. Trimming left V 6 bases short and J 8 bases short, with 13 bases between. The CDR3 DNA reads TGTGCCAGCAGCCCGGGAGTGGGGGGCTACACCTTC. It is translated as CASSPGVGGYTF.

The chain uses TRBV6-6 and TRBJ1-2, with D maybe TRBD1 (5 bases). Germline V gives CDR1 MNHNY, CDR2 SVGAGI (reference sequence). V lost 0 bases to trimming and J lost 3 bases, with 11 bases between them. CDR3 length: 15 amino acids. CDR3 coding DNA: TGTGCCAGCAGTTACTCCCAGGGAAGGGACTATGGCTACACCTTC. Translation: CASSYSQGRDYGYTF.

This clone was found a few times. This rearrangement joins TRBV27 to TRBJ2-7; D possibly corresponds to TRBD1 (6 bases). Germline V CDR1 and CDR2: MNHEY, SMNVEV (reference sequence). V was clipped by 3 bases and J by 2 bases, with 11 bases between them. CDR3 length equals 14 residues. CDR3 residues: CASSFGQNTYEQYF. In DNA form, the CDR3 reads TGTGCCAGCAGTTTCGGACAGAATACCTACGAGCAGTACTTC.

The chain recombines TRBV6-2 or TRBV6-3 with TRBJ1-6, with 10 bases that match TRBD1. The trim removed 6 bases at V and 0 bases at J, leaving 8 bases unmatched. The CDR3 length is 18 residues. From germline, CDR1 is MNHEY and CDR2 SVGEGT. In nucleotides, the CDR3 is TGTGCCAGCAGCCCTGGGACAGGGGCCAGCTCCTATAATTCACCCCTCCACTTT. Translating gives CASSPGTGASSYNSPLHF.

The rearrangement links TRBV19 to TRBJ1-5, with 10 bases matching TRBD1. From germline, CDR1 is LNHDA and CDR2 SQIVND (reference sequence). This CDR3 has 18 amino acids. J was trimmed by 1 base and V by 5 bases; bases with no gene match: 11. CDR3 residues: CASSLHLGQGGSNQPQHF. DNA for the CDR3: TGTGCCAGTAGTCTACATCTTGGACAGGGGGGCAGCAATCAGCCCCAGCATTTT.

The J gene is TRBJ1-3, the V gene TRBV30, with D hard to call. Germline V gene lookup returns CDR1 GTSNPN and CDR2 SVGIG (reference sequence). The CDR3 is 16 residues long. The V end lost 4 bases, the J end lost 4 bases, and 20 bases lay between the germline ends. For the CDR3, the DNA is TGTGCCTGGACCCCCCTTTCAGTGGGCTCGGGAAACACCATATATTTT. Amino acids: CAWTPLSVGSGNTIYF. Full variable domain (missing parts from reference TRBV30 and TRBJ1-3): SQTIHQWPATLVQPVGSPLSLECTVEGTSNPNLYWYRQAAGRGLQLLFYSVGIGQISSEVPQNLSASRPQDRQFILSSKKLLLSDSGFYLCAWTPLSVGSGNTIYFGEGSWLTVV.

The CDR3 protein is CVSGTSTDTQYF. The DNA of the CDR3 is TGTGTATCGGGAACTAGTACAGATACGCAGTATTTT. This chain links TRBV28 with TRBJ2-3; D possibly corresponds to TRBD2 (5 bases). CDR3 size: 12 residues. Germline V gives CDR1 MDHEN, CDR2 SYDVKM.

This clone occurred once. The genes are TRBV18 and TRBJ2-7; possibly TRBD1 for D (8 bases). Trimming took 1 base from V and 6 from J, leaving 16 bases between them. CDR1 and CDR2 from the germline V gene are KGHSH and LQKENI. CDR3 length: 15 residues. The CDR3 spells CASSPQLTGEGEQYF. The DNA of the CDR3 is TGTGCCAGCTCACCACAGTTGACAGGGGAGGGCGAGCAGTACTTC.

This clone was detected once. The chain carries TRBV4-1 and TRBJ1-5; 10 nucleotides match TRBD1. V dropped 2 bases and J dropped 4; count of bases not matched to a gene: 2. This CDR3 has 15 amino acids. Germline values: CDR1 MGHRA, CDR2 YSYEKL. The CDR3 DNA sequence: TGCGCCAGCAGCCAATGGGGACAGGGGAATCAGCCCCAGCATTTT. Translated: CASSQWGQGNQPQHF.

This rearrangement joins TRBV9 to TRBJ2-2, with TRBD1 identical over 8 bases. CDR3 length: 15 amino acids. Trimming cost V 4 bases and J 7 bases; bases outside gene matches: 9. Germline CDR1 is SGDLS and CDR2 is YYNGEE. This CDR3 reads CASSPGQGRGGELFF. CDR3 DNA: TGTGCCAGCAGCCCCGGACAGGGTAGGGGCGGGGAGCTGTTTTTT.

V gene TRBV9 combines with J gene TRBJ2-7; 8 bases map to TRBD1. Germline CDR1 and CDR2: SGDLS and YYNGEE. After removal of 4 bases from V and 5 bases from J, the junction contained 5 bases not matched to a gene. CDR3 size: 13 residues. The CDR3 coding sequence is TGTGCCAGCAGCCTCCGGACAGGGCACGAGCAGTACTTC. Its translation: CASSLRTGHEQYF. The variable domain in full, with the rest retrieved from reference TRBV9 and TRBJ2-7, is DSGVTQTPKHLITATGQRVTLRCSPRSGDLSVYWYQQSLDQGLQFLIQYYNGEERAKGNILERFSAQQFPDLHSELNLSSLELGDSALYFCASSLRTGHEQYFGPGTRLTVT.

This rearrangement joins TRBV2 to TRBJ1-5; D remains ambiguous. Trimming left V 3 bases short and J 3 bases short, with 12 bases between. Germline CDR1 is SNHLY and CDR2 is FYNNEI. The CDR3 loop spans 15 amino acids. CDR3 in DNA: TGTGCCAGCAGTGAGAGGGTTAGGGTCAATCAGCCCCAGCATTTT. Protein product: CASSERVRVNQPQHF.

The gene calls are TRBV6-4 and TRBJ2-3, with TRBD2 matching over 13 bases. V gave up 4 bases and J gave up 0 bases; unmatched junction bases: 4. Germline-derived CDR1 and CDR2 are MRHNA and SNTAGT. This CDR3 has 17 residues. The CDR3 nucleotides read TGTGCCAGCAGTGTGACTAGCGGGGGGTCTAGCACAGATACGCAGTATTTT. It specifies CASSVTSGGSSTDTQYF.

The rearrangement joins TRBV2 to TRBJ1-1, with 8 bases matching TRBD1. The length of the CDR3 is 14 residues. Germline loops: CDR1 SNHLY, CDR2 FYNNEI. The V and J ends lost 4 bases and 5 bases, in that order; junction bases with no gene match: 6. CDR3 nucleotides: TGTGCCAGCAGTGGGAGACAGGGGCGGACTGAAGCTTTCTTT. It is translated as CASSGRQGRTEAFF.

The CDR3 nucleotides read TGCAGTGCTAGTCGGACTAGCGGCACGGCGGATACGCAGTATTTT. Protein: CSASRTSGTADTQYF. The chain joins TRBV20-1 to TRBJ2-3, with TRBD2 identical over 10 bases. Germline CDR1 is DFQATT and CDR2 is SNEGSKA (reference sequence). The V segment lost 3 bases and the J segment 6 bases; nucleotides outside the gene matches: 9. This CDR3 region has 15 residues.

The gene calls are TRBV5-6 and TRBJ1-1, with a weak D call TRBD1 (5 bases). Germline CDR1 reads SGHDT; CDR2 reads YYEEEE. Trimming shortened V by 2 bases and J by 1 base, and 12 bases separated the two germline ends. CDR3 length: 15 residues. The CDR3 is CASSFWGRQNTEAFF. The CDR3 nucleotides read TGTGCCAGCAGCTTTTGGGGCAGACAGAACACTGAAGCTTTCTTT.

The chain recombines TRBV5-4 with TRBJ2-3; TRBD2 aligns across 15 bases. J was trimmed by 6 bases and V by 5 bases; bases with no gene match: 7. CDR1 and CDR2 from the germline V gene are SGHNT and YYREEE (reference sequence). CDR3 length equals 16 residues. The CDR3 DNA follows: TGTGCCAGCAGTCCAGGACTAGCGGGGGGGGAGGATACGCAGTATTTT. Its translation: CASSPGLAGGEDTQYF.

V gene TRBV4-2 combines with J gene TRBJ2-3; maybe TRBD1 (5 bases). V lost 0 bases to trimming and J lost 4 bases, with 23 bases between them. The CDR3 spans 19 residues. Germline V gene lookup returns CDR1 LGHNA and CDR2 YNFKEQ. CDR3 loop: CASSQERFPTRVDADTQYF. The CDR3 nucleotides are TGTGCCAGCAGCCAAGAACGGTTCCCAACCAGGGTGGACGCAGATACGCAGTATTTT.

The chain combines TRBV7-9 with TRBJ1-1, with D possibly TRBD1 on 5 matching bases. The CDR3 consists of 13 residues. Trimming took 8 bases from V and 1 from J, leaving 11 bases between them. Germline V gives CDR1 SEHNR, CDR2 FQNEAQ (reference sequence). As DNA, the CDR3 is TGTGCCAGCCCCATCGGACAGAACACTGAAGCTTTCTTT. Its protein is CASPIGQNTEAFF.

This clone was recorded once. DNA for the CDR3: TGTGCCAGCAGCTTAGTTTGGGACAGAGTTAATTCACCCCTCCACTTT. It encodes CASSLVWDRVNSPLHF. The rearrangement joins TRBV7-2 to TRBJ1-6; 7 bases line up with TRBD1. V lost 1 base and J lost 6; bases outside the gene matches: 6. The CDR3 has 16 amino acids. CDR1 and CDR2 from the germline V gene are SGHTA and FQGNSA.

The chain uses TRBV6-5 and TRBJ1-2, with 10 bases lining up with TRBD1. Trimming at V came to 0 bases and at J to 5 bases, leaving 6 bases not matched to a gene. Germline V gene sequence: CDR1 MNHEY, CDR2 SVGAGI. The CDR3 extends over 16 amino acids. The CDR3 DNA is TGTGCCAGCAGTTACTCTGGACAGGGGGTTGGGTATGGCTACACCTTC. It yields the protein CASSYSGQGVGYGYTF.

This chain connects TRBV5-1 to TRBJ1-4, with D perhaps TRBD1 (5 bases). The ends were cut back, 0 bases at V and 7 bases at J, with 10 bases in the middle. The CDR3 has 14 amino acids. The germline CDR1 and CDR2 sequences are SGHRS and YFSETQ. The CDR3 loop reads CASSLERGREKLFF. The CDR3 nucleotides are TGCGCCAGCAGCTTGGAGCGGGGCCGTGAAAAACTGTTTTTT.

V gene TRBV9 combines with J gene TRBJ1-1, with 10 bases lining up with TRBD1. Germline lookup yields CDR1 SGDLS and CDR2 YYNGEE. The CDR3 has 16 residues. With V trimmed by 5 bases and J by 3 bases, 10 bases remained unmatched. The DNA of the CDR3 is TGTGCCAGCAGTGGAGGAGGGGGACAGGGGCACACTGAAGCTTTCTTT. This encodes CASSGGGGQGHTEAFF.

The V gene is TRBV12-3 or TRBV12-4, the J gene TRBJ2-1, with D hard to call. V gave up 3 bases and J gave up 8 bases, with 8 bases separating them. This CDR3 contains 12 residues. CDR3 in DNA: TGTGCCAGCAGTTTTAGTTTCGATGAGCAGTTCTTC. As protein: CASSFSFDEQFF.